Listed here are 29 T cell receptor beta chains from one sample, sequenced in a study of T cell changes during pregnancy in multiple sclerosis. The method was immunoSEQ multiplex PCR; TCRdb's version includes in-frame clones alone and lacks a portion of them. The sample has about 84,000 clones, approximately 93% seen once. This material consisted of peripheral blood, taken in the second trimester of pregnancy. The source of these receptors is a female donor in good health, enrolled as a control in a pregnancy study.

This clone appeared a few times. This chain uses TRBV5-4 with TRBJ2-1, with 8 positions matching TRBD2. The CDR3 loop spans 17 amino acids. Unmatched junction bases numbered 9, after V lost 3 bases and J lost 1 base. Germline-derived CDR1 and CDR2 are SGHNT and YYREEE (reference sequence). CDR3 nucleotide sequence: TGTGCCAGCAGCTGGACGGGACTAGTAAGGTCCTACAATGAGCAGTTCTTC. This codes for CASSWTGLVRSYNEQFF.

Written as DNA, the CDR3 is TGTGCCAGCAGTTTGGAACAGGGGAATCTCTACGAGCAGTACTTC. As protein: CASSLEQGNLYEQYF. This chain connects TRBV2 to TRBJ2-7; 7 bases are shared with TRBD1. This CDR3 is built from 15 residues. V shed 5 bases and J 3 bases; nucleotides not matched to a gene: 10. Per the germline V gene, CDR1 is SNHLY and CDR2 is FYNNEI. Using reference TRBV2 and TRBJ2-7 for the parts outside the CDR3, the full variable domain is EPEVTQTPSHQVTQMGQEVILRCVPISNHLYFYWYRQILGQKVEFLVSFYNNEISEKSEIFDDQFSVERPDGSNFTLKIRSTKLEDSAMYFCASSLEQGNLYEQYFGPGTRLTVT.

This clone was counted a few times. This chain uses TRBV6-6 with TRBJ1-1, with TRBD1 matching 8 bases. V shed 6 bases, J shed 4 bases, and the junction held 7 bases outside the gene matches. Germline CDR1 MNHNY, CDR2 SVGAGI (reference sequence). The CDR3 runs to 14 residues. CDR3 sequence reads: CASSGQGGVTEAFF. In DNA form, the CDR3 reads TGTGCCAGCAGCGGACAGGGCGGGGTCACTGAAGCTTTCTTT.

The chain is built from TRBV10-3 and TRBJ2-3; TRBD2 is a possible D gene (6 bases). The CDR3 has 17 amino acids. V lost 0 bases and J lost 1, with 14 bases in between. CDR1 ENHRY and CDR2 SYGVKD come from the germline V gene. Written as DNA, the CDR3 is TGTGCCATCAGTGAGTCTGTATCGGAGGGCCGCACAGATACGCAGTATTTT. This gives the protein CAISESVSEGRTDTQYF.

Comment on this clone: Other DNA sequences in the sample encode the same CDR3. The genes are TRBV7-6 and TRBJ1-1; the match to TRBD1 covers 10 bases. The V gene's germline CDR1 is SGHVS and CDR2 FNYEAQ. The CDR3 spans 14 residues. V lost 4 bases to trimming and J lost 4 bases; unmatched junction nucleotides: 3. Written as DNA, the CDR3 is TGTGCCAGCAGCTCGGGACAGGGGATCACTGAAGCTTTCTTT. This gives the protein CASSSGQGITEAFF.

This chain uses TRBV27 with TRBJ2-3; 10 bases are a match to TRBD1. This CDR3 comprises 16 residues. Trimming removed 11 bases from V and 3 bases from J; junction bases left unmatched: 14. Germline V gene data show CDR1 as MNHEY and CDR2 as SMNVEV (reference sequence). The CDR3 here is CARLHNWDRGTDTQYF. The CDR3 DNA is TGTGCCCGCCTTCATAATTGGGACAGGGGAACAGATACGCAGTATTTT.

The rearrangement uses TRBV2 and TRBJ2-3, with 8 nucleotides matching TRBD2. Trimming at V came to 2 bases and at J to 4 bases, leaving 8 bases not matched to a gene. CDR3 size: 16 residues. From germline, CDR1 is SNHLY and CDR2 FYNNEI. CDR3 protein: CASSENGVSGADTQYF. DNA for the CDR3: TGTGCCAGCAGTGAAAACGGGGTTAGCGGGGCAGATACGCAGTATTTT.

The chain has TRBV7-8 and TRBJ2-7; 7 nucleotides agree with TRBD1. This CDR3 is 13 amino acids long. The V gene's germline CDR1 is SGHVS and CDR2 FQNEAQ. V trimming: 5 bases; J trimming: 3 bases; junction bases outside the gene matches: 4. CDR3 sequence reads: CASSSRTGYEQYF. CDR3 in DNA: TGTGCCAGCAGCAGCCGGACAGGCTACGAGCAGTACTTC.

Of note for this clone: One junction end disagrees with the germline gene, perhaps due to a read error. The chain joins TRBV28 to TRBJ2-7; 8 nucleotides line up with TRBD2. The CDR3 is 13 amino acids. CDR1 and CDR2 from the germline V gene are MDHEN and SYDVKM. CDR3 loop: CASSLGSSGSRHF. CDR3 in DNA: TGTGCCAGCAGTTTAGGATCTAGCGGGTCAAGACACTTC.

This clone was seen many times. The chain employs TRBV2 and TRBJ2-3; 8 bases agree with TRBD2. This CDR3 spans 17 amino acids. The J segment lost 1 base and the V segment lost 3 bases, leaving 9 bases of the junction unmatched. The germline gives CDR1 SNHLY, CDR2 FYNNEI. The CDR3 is CASSEGWPAGGTDTQYF. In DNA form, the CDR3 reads TGTGCCAGCAGTGAGGGTTGGCCAGCGGGAGGCACAGATACGCAGTATTTT.

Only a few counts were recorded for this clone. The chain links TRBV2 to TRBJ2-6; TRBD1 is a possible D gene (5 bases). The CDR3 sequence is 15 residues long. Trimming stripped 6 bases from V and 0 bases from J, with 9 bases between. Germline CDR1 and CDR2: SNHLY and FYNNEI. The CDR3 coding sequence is TGTGCCAGCAGCGGACAAATCTCTGGGGCCAACGTCCTGACTTTC. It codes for CASSGQISGANVLTF. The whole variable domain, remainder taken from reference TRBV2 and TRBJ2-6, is EPEVTQTPSHQVTQMGQEVILRCVPISNHLYFYWYRQILGQKVEFLVSFYNNEISEKSEIFDDQFSVERPDGSNFTLKIRSTKLEDSAMYFCASSGQISGANVLTFGAGSRLTVL.

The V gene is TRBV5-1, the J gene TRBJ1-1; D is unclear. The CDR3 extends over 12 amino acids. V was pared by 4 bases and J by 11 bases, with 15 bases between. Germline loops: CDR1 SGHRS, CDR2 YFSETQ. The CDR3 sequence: CASSEEQSGAFF. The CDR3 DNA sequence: TGCGCCAGCAGCGAGGAGCAGTCTGGCGCTTTCTTT.

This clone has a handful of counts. CDR3 protein: CASSPLGKRGYTF. The CDR3 DNA reads as TGTGCCAGCTCACCACTCGGGAAGCGCGGCTACACCTTC. The gene calls are TRBV18 and TRBJ1-2; no firm D call. Germline values: CDR1 KGHSH, CDR2 LQKENI. V lost 1 base, J lost 8 bases, and 11 bases lay in between. The CDR3 is 13 amino acids. Full variable domain (rest looked up from reference TRBV18 and TRBJ1-2): NAGVMQNPRHLVRRRGQEARLRCSPMKGHSHVYWYRQLPEEGLKFMVYLQKENIIDESGMPKERFSAEFPKEGPSILRIQQVVRGDSAAYFCASSPLGKRGYTFGSGTRLTVV.

CDR3 loop: CASSRTSGNSYNEQFF. DNA of the CDR3: TGTGCCAGTAGTAGGACTAGCGGGAATTCCTACAATGAGCAGTTCTTC. V is TRBV19 and J is TRBJ2-1; 12 positions agree with TRBD2. Germline V lookup: CDR1 LNHDA, CDR2 SQIVND (reference sequence). This CDR3 comprises 16 residues. Trimming cost V 4 bases and J 1 base; bases outside gene matches: 2.

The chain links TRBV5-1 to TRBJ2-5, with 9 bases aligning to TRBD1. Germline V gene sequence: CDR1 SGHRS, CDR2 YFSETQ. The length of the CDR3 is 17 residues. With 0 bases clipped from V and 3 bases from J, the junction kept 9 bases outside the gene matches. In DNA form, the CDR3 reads TGCGCCAGCAGCTTGGCCTCCGGGACAGGGCGCGAAGAGACCCAGTACTTC. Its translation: CASSLASGTGREETQYF. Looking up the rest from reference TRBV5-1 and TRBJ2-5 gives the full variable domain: KAGVTQTPRYLIKTRGQQVTLSCSPISGHRSVSWYQQTPGQGLQFLFEYFSETQRNKGNFPGRFSGRQFSNSRSEMNVSTLELGDSALYLCASSLASGTGREETQYFGPGTRLLVL.

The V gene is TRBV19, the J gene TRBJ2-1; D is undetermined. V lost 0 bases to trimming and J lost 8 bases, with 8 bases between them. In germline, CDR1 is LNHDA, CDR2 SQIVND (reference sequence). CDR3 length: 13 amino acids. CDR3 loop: CASSIDREDEQFF. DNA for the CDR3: TGTGCCAGTAGTATAGATCGCGAGGATGAGCAGTTCTTC.

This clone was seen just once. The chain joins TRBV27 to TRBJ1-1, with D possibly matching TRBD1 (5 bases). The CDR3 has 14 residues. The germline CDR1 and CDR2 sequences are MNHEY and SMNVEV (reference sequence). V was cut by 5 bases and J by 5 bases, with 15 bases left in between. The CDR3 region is CASSAQGKETEAFF. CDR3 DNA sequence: TGTGCCAGCAGTGCTCAGGGAAAGGAGACTGAAGCTTTCTTT.

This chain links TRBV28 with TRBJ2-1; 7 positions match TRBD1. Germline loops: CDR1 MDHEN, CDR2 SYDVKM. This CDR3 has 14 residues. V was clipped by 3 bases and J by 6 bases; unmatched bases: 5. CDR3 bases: TGTGCCAGCAGTTTGAGGACAGGCCGCAATGAGCAGTTCTTC. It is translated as CASSLRTGRNEQFF.

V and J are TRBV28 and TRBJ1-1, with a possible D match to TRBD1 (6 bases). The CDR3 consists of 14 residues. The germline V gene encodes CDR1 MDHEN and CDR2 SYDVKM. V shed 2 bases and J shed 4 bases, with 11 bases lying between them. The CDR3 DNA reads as TGTGCCAGCAGTTTAACCAGGGGCGGCACTGAAGCTTTCTTT. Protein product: CASSLTRGGTEAFF. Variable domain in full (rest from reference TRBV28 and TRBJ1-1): DVKVTQSSRYLVKRTGEKVFLECVQDMDHENMFWYRQDPGLGLRLIYFSYDVKMKEKGDIPEGYSVSREKKERFSLILESASTNQTSMYLCASSLTRGGTEAFFGQGTRLTVV.

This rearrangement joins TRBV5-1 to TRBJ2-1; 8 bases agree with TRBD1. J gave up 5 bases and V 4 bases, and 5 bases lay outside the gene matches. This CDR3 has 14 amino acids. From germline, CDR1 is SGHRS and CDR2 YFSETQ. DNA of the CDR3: TGCGCCAGCAGCGAAGGGACAGGCGACAATGAGCAGTTCTTC. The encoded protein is CASSEGTGDNEQFF.

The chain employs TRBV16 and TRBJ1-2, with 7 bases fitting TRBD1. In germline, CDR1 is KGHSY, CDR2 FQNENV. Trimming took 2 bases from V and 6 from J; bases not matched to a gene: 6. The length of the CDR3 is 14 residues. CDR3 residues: CASSQHRGTHGYTF. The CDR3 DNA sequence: TGTGCCAGCAGCCAACACAGGGGAACCCATGGCTACACCTTC. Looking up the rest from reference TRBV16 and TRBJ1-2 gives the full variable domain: GEEVAQTPKHLVRGEGQKAKLYCAPIKGHSYVFWYQQVLKNEFKFLISFQNENVFDETGMPKERFSAKCLPNSPCSLEIQATKLEDSAVYFCASSQHRGTHGYTFGSGTRLTVV.

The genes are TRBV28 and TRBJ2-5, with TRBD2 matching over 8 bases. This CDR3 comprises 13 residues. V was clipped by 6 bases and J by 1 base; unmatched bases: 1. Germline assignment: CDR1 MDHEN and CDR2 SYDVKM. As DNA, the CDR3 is TGTGCCAGCAGACGGGGGGGCCAAGAGACCCAGTACTTC. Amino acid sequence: CASRRGGQETQYF.

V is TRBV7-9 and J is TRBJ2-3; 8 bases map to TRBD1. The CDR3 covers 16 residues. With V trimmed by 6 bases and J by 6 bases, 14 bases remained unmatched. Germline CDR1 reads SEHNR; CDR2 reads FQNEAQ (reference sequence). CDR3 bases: TGTGCCAGCAGAGAATTTGGGACAGGAGGGTGGGATACGCAGTATTTT. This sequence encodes CASREFGTGGWDTQYF. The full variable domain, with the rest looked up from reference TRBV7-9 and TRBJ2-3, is DTGVSQNPRHKITKRGQNVTFRCDPISEHNRLYWYRQTLGQGPEFLTYFQNEAQLEKSRLLSDRFSAERPKGSFSTLEIQRTEQGDSAMYLCASREFGTGGWDTQYFGPGTRLTVL.

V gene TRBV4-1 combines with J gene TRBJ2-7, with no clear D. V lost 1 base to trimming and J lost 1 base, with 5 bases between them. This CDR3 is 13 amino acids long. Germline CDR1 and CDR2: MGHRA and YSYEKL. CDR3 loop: CASSQVRSYEQYF. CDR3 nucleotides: TGCGCCAGCAGCCAAGTCCGGTCCTACGAGCAGTACTTC.

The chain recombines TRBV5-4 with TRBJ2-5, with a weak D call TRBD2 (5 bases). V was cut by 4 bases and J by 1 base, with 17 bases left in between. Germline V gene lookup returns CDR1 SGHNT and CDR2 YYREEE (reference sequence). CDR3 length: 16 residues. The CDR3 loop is CASSPRTPPTQETQYF. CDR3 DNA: TGTGCCAGCAGCCCTAGGACTCCCCCTACCCAAGAGACCCAGTACTTC.

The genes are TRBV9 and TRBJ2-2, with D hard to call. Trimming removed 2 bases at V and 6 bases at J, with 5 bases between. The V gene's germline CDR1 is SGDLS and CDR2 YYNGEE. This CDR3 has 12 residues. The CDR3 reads CASSVGPGELFF. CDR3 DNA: TGTGCCAGCAGCGTTGGGCCCGGGGAGCTGTTTTTT.

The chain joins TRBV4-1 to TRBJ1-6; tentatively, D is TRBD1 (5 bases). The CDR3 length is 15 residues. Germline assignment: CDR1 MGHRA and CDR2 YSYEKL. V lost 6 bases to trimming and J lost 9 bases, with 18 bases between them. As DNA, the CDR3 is TGCGCCAGCAGTGTAACGGGACTACAGGCTTCACCCCTCCACTTT. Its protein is CASSVTGLQASPLHF.

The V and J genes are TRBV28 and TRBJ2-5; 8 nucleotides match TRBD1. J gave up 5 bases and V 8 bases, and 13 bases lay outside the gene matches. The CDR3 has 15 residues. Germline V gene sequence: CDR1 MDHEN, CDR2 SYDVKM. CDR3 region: CASGIGQGYYETQYF. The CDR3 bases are TGTGCCAGCGGAATCGGACAGGGATATTACGAGACCCAGTACTTC.

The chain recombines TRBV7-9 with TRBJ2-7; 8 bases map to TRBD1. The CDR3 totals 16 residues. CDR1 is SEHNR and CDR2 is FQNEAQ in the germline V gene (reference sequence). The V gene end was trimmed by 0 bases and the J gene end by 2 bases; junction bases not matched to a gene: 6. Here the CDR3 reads CASSLAWVQGAYEQYF. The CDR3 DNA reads TGTGCCAGCAGCTTAGCGTGGGTACAGGGGGCCTACGAGCAGTACTTC.